This TCR beta chain is drawn from a study of shared clonotypes between healthy human individuals. Overall study context: Each donor had three CD4 naive, three CD4 memory, two CD8 naive and one CD8 memory plate.

Clones were sequenced by immunoSEQ multiplex PCR, and TCRdb holds only the in-frame ones, with some missing. Of around 1.1 million clones in the sample, roughly 80% were seen once. CDR3 size: 14 residues. V lost 3 bases, J lost 5 bases, and 6 bases stayed unmatched. Germline-derived CDR1 and CDR2 are KGHSH and LQKENI. HIV-negative, healthy adults without recent acute infections or vaccinations were the donors. Nashville, Tennessee was home to all donors, each a Caucasian adult. Study-wide results and limits: Larger estimated richness was generally recorded for naive subsets relative to memory subsets.

To note about this clone: The antigen remains undetermined. This sample also contains other DNA sequences that code for the same CDR3.

This receptor was taken from a man aged 18 to 29 in good health. Some clones in this sample may be carry-over from other donors' samples. The sample comprised memory CD4+ T cells from PBMCs. Subset here: CD45RA-negative fraction. The chain uses TRBV18 and TRBJ1-1, with 7 bases that match TRBD1. CDR3: CASSPTQGSTEAFF. The CDR3 DNA sequence: TGTGCCAGCTCACCCACACAGGGGAGTACTGAAGCTTTCTTT.